These 2 T cell receptor beta chains share one sample of origin, sequenced in a study of cytomegalovirus exposure and HLA in healthy donors (dated by TCRdb to about 2017). Library construction relied on the immunoSEQ multiplex PCR assay. The multiplex PCR relied on a mix of 60 forward primers for TCR Vbeta segments and 13 reverse primers for TCR Jbeta segments. Held by TCRdb, this immuneACCESS table contains in-frame sequences only and omits some clones. Under half of the omission traces to an unresolved V gene where checked; the cause of the rest is unknown. The sample includes 160,000 or so clones, with around 78% observed a single time. The ten largest clones take up around 1% of the sample. The sequenced material came from PBMCs. The receptors shown here come from a middle-aged woman in good health and CMV-seronegative.

V is TRBV7-9 and J is TRBJ2-7; D gene ambiguous. CDR1 and CDR2 (germline): SEHNR, FQNEAQ (reference sequence). The CDR3 has 11 residues. Trimming took 8 bases from V and 7 from J, leaving 12 bases between them. This chain's CDR3 is CASARREEQYF. CDR3 bases: TGTGCCAGCGCCCGCCGCGAGGAGCAGTACTTC.

The V gene is TRBV11-3, the J gene TRBJ2-1; perhaps TRBD2 as D (6 bases). The CDR3 contains 14 residues. Trimming left V 8 bases short and J 9 bases short, with 20 bases between. The germline V gene has CDR1 SGHNT and CDR2 YENEEA. The CDR3 coding sequence is TGTGCCAGCCGGCCCGGTGGGACTCGGCGTGAGCAGTTCTTC. It translates to CASRPGGTRREQFF.